A single sample is the source of the 32 T cell receptor beta chains below, sequenced in a study of T cell responses to AZD1222 COVID-19 vaccine. Data came from immunoSEQ multiplex PCR; TCRdb stores just in-frame clones and leaves some out. The sample lists over 100,000 clones; roughly nine tenths were seen once. Sequenced here: peripheral blood, sampled on day 0 of AZD1222 vaccination. The receptors shown here come from an adult in good health.

The rearrangement links TRBV6-5 to TRBJ1-3; D possibly corresponds to TRBD1 (5 bases). Germline V gene sequence: CDR1 MNHEY, CDR2 SVGAGI. The V gene lost 5 bases and the J gene lost 0 bases, with 11 bases spanning the gap. The CDR3 consists of 15 residues. CDR3 loop: CASSRGDGSGNTIYF. CDR3 nucleotides: TGTGCCAGCAGTCGTGGGGACGGCTCTGGAAACACCATATATTTT.

The chain carries TRBV7-9 and TRBJ1-4; TRBD1 is a possible D gene (6 bases). CDR1 SEHNR and CDR2 FQNEAQ come from the germline V gene (reference sequence). The V end lost 1 base, the J end lost 4 bases, and 13 bases lay between the germline ends. This CDR3 has 16 residues. The CDR3 bases are TGTGCCAGCAGCTTAGGGAGGGACACTTATAATGAAAAACTGTTTTTT. Translation: CASSLGRDTYNEKLFF.

The J gene is TRBJ2-3, the V gene TRBV24-1, with no clear D. Germline CDR1 KGHDR, CDR2 SFDVKD. The CDR3 runs to 16 residues. The V end was cut by 2 bases, the J end by 0 bases, with 11 bases between. This CDR3 is CATSDSSPRSTDTQYF. The DNA for the CDR3 is TGTGCCACCAGTGATTCCTCCCCACGAAGCACAGATACGCAGTATTTT.

This clone was seen a single time. CDR3 in amino acids: CASSPRGQGASRNTQYF. CDR3 sequence (DNA): TGCGCCAGCAGCCCGAGGGGCCAGGGGGCGAGTCGGAATACGCAGTATTTT. The rearrangement uses TRBV5-1 and TRBJ2-3; 8 positions match TRBD1. The CDR3 has 17 residues. CDR1 and CDR2 (germline): SGHRS, YFSETQ. V shed 4 bases, J shed 7 bases, and the junction held 17 bases outside the gene matches.

The V call is TRBV18, the J call TRBJ2-1; no firm D call. Trimming pared 0 bases from V and 7 bases from J, leaving 7 bases between. The CDR3 length is 13 residues. Per germline, CDR1 KGHSH and CDR2 LQKENI. The CDR3, as DNA: TGTGCCAGCTCACCACCCGACAAGAATGAGCAGTTCTTC. Amino acids: CASSPPDKNEQFF.

V is TRBV5-1 and J is TRBJ2-1; TRBD1 agrees at 10 bases. CDR3 length equals 15 residues. Germline V gene data show CDR1 as SGHRS and CDR2 as YFSETQ. V gave up 4 bases and J gave up 8 bases; unmatched junction bases: 9. The CDR3 loop is CASSPGTGVVYEQFF. For the CDR3, the DNA is TGCGCCAGCAGCCCGGGGACAGGGGTGGTTTATGAGCAGTTCTTC.

The rearrangement links TRBV5-5 to TRBJ2-7; 9 bases agree with TRBD1. V trimming: 4 bases; J trimming: 9 bases; junction bases outside the gene matches: 8. The CDR3 has 13 amino acids. Germline V lookup: CDR1 SGHKS, CDR2 YYEKEE (reference sequence). The CDR3 loop reads CASSPRAGQGQYF. CDR3 coding DNA: TGTGCCAGCAGCCCCAGGGCGGGACAGGGGCAGTACTTC.

This chain joins TRBV11-3 and TRBJ1-3, with D unresolved. Trimming cost V 1 base and J 8 bases, with 9 bases left between them. This CDR3 is built from 13 residues. CDR1 and CDR2 (germline): SGHNT, YENEEA. The CDR3 nucleotides are TGTGCCAGCAGCTTAGGGTATGATCACACCATATATTTT. It yields the protein CASSLGYDHTIYF. Combining the CDR3 with reference TRBV11-3 and TRBJ1-3 gives the whole variable domain EAGVVQSPRYKIIEKKQPVAFWCNPISGHNTLYWYLQNLGQGPELLIRYENEEAVDDSQLPKDRFSAERLKGVDSTLKIQPAELGDSAVYLCASSLGYDHTIYFGEGSWLTVV.

V is TRBV11-2 and J is TRBJ2-2, with D possibly being TRBD2 (5 bases). V lost 5 bases to trimming and J lost 6 bases, with 19 bases between them. This CDR3 region has 16 residues. CDR1 and CDR2 (germline): SGHAT, FQNNGV. CDR3 in amino acids: CASSARLGEGAGELFF. Written as DNA, the CDR3 is TGTGCCAGCAGCGCAAGACTTGGTGAGGGTGCCGGGGAGCTGTTTTTT.

The J gene is TRBJ2-3, the V gene TRBV19; the match to TRBD1 covers 10 bases. The CDR3 has 15 amino acids. V shed 7 bases and J 5 bases; nucleotides not matched to a gene: 9. Germline-derived CDR1 and CDR2 are LNHDA and SQIVND (reference sequence). The chain's CDR3 is CASTPGGQGRDTQYF. The CDR3 coding sequence is TGTGCCAGTACCCCGGGGGGACAGGGGAGAGATACGCAGTATTTT.

Only one count was recorded for this clone. This chain connects TRBV25-1 to TRBJ1-1; no definite D call. V lost 2 bases, J lost 2 bases, and 6 bases lay in between. This CDR3 spans 13 amino acids. The V gene's germline CDR1 is MGHDK and CDR2 SYGVNS. CDR3 residues: CASSEVRNTEAFF. CDR3 DNA: TGTGCCAGCAGTGAAGTCAGAAACACTGAAGCTTTCTTT.

The chain employs TRBV10-1 and TRBJ2-1, with 8 bases aligning to TRBD2. CDR3 length: 16 amino acids. The germline gives CDR1 WNHNN, CDR2 SYGVQD (reference sequence). After removal of 4 bases from V and 0 bases from J, the junction contained 5 bases not matched to a gene. CDR3 coding DNA: TGCGCCAGCAGTGGACTAGCGTTAGGCTCCTACAATGAGCAGTTCTTC. It yields the protein CASSGLALGSYNEQFF.

The genes are TRBV19 and TRBJ1-2; a possible D gene is TRBD1 (6 bases). Trimming pared 3 bases from V and 3 bases from J, leaving 14 bases between. This CDR3 has 15 residues. Germline CDR1 and CDR2: LNHDA and SQIVND (reference sequence). CDR3 amino acids: CASSMSGGSDYGYTF. DNA for the CDR3: TGTGCCAGTAGTATGTCTGGGGGCTCTGACTATGGCTACACCTTC.

The chain joins TRBV7-3 to TRBJ2-3; 11 nucleotides agree with TRBD1. Germline V gene sequence: CDR1 SGHTA, CDR2 FQGTGA. Unmatched junction bases numbered 7, after V lost 5 bases and J lost 6 bases. This CDR3 has 15 residues. The CDR3 sequence is CASSGRTGGYDTQYF. CDR3 DNA sequence: TGTGCCAGCAGCGGACGGACAGGGGGCTATGATACGCAGTATTTT. Using reference TRBV7-3 and TRBJ2-3 for the parts outside the CDR3, the full variable domain is GAGVSQTPSNKVTEKGKYVELRCDPISGHTALYWYRQSLGQGPEFLIYFQGTGAADDSGLPNDRFFAVRPEGSVSTLKIQRTERGDSAVYLCASSGRTGGYDTQYFGPGTRLTVL.

A single count supports this clone. The chain is built from TRBV18 and TRBJ2-7; TRBD1 aligns across 9 bases. There are 14 residues in the CDR3. The J segment lost 6 bases and the V segment lost 4 bases, leaving 7 bases of the junction unmatched. Germline lookup yields CDR1 KGHSH and CDR2 LQKENI. The CDR3 loop reads CASSLRTGEGEQYF. Written as DNA, the CDR3 is TGTGCCAGCTCACTACGGACAGGGGAGGGCGAGCAGTACTTC.

V gene TRBV5-1 combines with J gene TRBJ2-7; 7 positions agree with TRBD2. The V gene's germline CDR1 is SGHRS and CDR2 YFSETQ. With V trimmed by 0 bases and J by 1 base, 4 bases remained unmatched. The CDR3 spans 15 residues. The chain's CDR3 is CASSLAERGSYEQYF. For the CDR3, the DNA is TGCGCCAGCAGCTTGGCTGAGCGGGGATCCTACGAGCAGTACTTC.

This clone appeared once. The rearrangement links TRBV5-1 to TRBJ2-2; D may correspond to TRBD1 or TRBD2 (5 bases each). The germline V gene encodes CDR1 SGHRS and CDR2 YFSETQ. The germline V and J ends were trimmed by 3 bases and 1 base, with 10 bases remaining between them. This CDR3 region has 15 residues. The CDR3 nucleotides are TGCGCCAGCAGCTGGGACGGATTGAACACCGGGGAGCTGTTTTTT. Protein product: CASSWDGLNTGELFF.

The V and J genes are TRBV5-1 and TRBJ1-6; 7 bases line up with TRBD1. The ends lost 0 bases at V and 10 bases at J; junction bases unmatched: 13. The germline V gene encodes CDR1 SGHRS and CDR2 YFSETQ. CDR3 length: 17 amino acids. CDR3 DNA sequence: TGCGCCAGCAGCTTGGCCCGAACGACAGGGCACGGGTCACCCCTCCACTTT. It is translated as CASSLARTTGHGSPLHF.

A single count supports this clone. The J gene is TRBJ2-2, the V gene TRBV4-1; D not resolved. The CDR3 extends over 13 amino acids. The V and J ends lost 8 bases and 5 bases respectively, with 12 bases between them. Looked up from germline, CDR1 is MGHRA and CDR2 is YSYEKL. DNA of the CDR3: TGCGCCAGCTCTTTAGAGGTGACCGGGGAGCTGTTTTTT. This gives the protein CASSLEVTGELFF.

This clone was recorded once. This chain links TRBV3-1 (or the pseudogene TRBV3-2) with TRBJ1-1; D is undetermined. The ends were cut back, 2 bases at V and 6 bases at J, with 10 bases in the middle. This CDR3 comprises 13 residues. Germline V gives CDR1 LGHDT, CDR2 YNNKEL (reference sequence). In nucleotides, the CDR3 is TGTGCCAGCAGCCAACGGCTCGACGCTGAAGCTTTCTTT. Its protein product is CASSQRLDAEAFF.

Comment on this clone: Distinct nucleotide sequences in the sample also encode this CDR3. V is TRBV6-2 or TRBV6-3 and J is TRBJ2-6, with a tentative D call TRBD2 (6 bases). CDR3 size: 15 residues. With 2 bases removed from V and 1 base from J, the gap between germline ends came to 6 bases. Germline V gives CDR1 MNHEY, CDR2 SVGEGT. CDR3 in amino acids: CASSYGGSGANVLTF. The CDR3 DNA reads as TGTGCCAGCAGTTACGGGGGGTCTGGGGCCAACGTCCTGACTTTC.

DNA for the CDR3: TGCGCCAGCAGCCAGACCAGGGGAGAGAGGCTGTTTTTT. Its protein is CASSQTRGERLFF. The genes are TRBV4-1 and TRBJ1-4; D may be TRBD1 (6 bases). The germline CDR1 and CDR2 sequences are MGHRA and YSYEKL. CDR3 length: 13 amino acids. V lost 3 bases and J 14 bases, leaving 16 bases between the germline ends.

The chain is built from TRBV5-1 and TRBJ1-2; D gene ambiguous. Germline V gene data show CDR1 as SGHRS and CDR2 as YFSETQ. The length of the CDR3 is 14 residues. V lost 4 bases, J lost 2 bases, and 12 bases lay in between. CDR3 DNA: TGCGCCAGCAGCGAGATCGACACCAACTATGGCTACACCTTC. It specifies CASSEIDTNYGYTF.

The chain is built from TRBV7-2 and TRBJ2-7; D is possibly TRBD1 (5 bases). This CDR3 spans 13 amino acids. The V gene lost 1 base and the J gene lost 4 bases, with 8 bases spanning the gap. Germline V gene data show CDR1 as SGHTA and CDR2 as FQGNSA. CDR3 residues: CASSLGGPYEQYV. DNA for the CDR3: TGTGCCAGCAGCTTAGGGGGCCCTTACGAGCAGTACGTC.

The chain recombines TRBV6-2 or TRBV6-3 with TRBJ1-6; D not certain. This CDR3 region has 16 residues. V was cut by 7 bases and J by 0 bases, with 13 bases left in between. CDR1 is MNHEY and CDR2 is SVGEGT in the germline V gene. The CDR3, as DNA: TGTGCCAGCACCCCGTCGGAGCTCTCCTATAATTCACCCCTCCACTTT. Translating it yields CASTPSELSYNSPLHF.

This clone has only one observation. J is TRBJ2-3 and V is TRBV5-1, with D possibly matching TRBD2 (5 bases). Germline values: CDR1 SGHRS, CDR2 YFSETQ. The CDR3 consists of 14 residues. Deletions cut 1 base from V and 4 bases from J, with 10 bases between. This CDR3 reads CASSLIRESDTQYF. The CDR3 DNA reads TGCGCCAGCAGCTTGATCCGGGAATCAGATACGCAGTATTTT. Full variable domain (outside the CDR3, taken from reference TRBV5-1 and TRBJ2-3): KAGVTQTPRYLIKTRGQQVTLSCSPISGHRSVSWYQQTPGQGLQFLFEYFSETQRNKGNFPGRFSGRQFSNSRSEMNVSTLELGDSALYLCASSLIRESDTQYFGPGTRLTVL.

The chain carries TRBV4-3 and TRBJ1-1, with D maybe TRBD1 (6 bases). The V end was cut by 0 bases, the J end by 1 base, with 9 bases between. The germline gives CDR1 LGHNA, CDR2 YSLEER. The CDR3 runs 15 residues. The CDR3 spells CASSQDRGSNTEAFF. The CDR3 DNA is TGCGCCAGCAGCCAAGACAGGGGATCGAACACTGAAGCTTTCTTT.

This chain joins TRBV27 and TRBJ1-5, with TRBD1 matching 8 bases. The germline gives CDR1 MNHEY, CDR2 SMNVEV (reference sequence). Trimming took 5 bases from V and 2 from J; bases not matched to a gene: 5. The CDR3 contains 15 residues. CDR3 sequence (DNA): TGTGCCAGCAGTCCCGCGACAGGGGGCAATCAGCCCCAGCATTTT. Its translation: CASSPATGGNQPQHF.

The chain joins TRBV19 to TRBJ1-6, with 7 bases that match TRBD1. This CDR3 is 18 amino acids long. V shed 5 bases and J 0 bases; nucleotides not matched to a gene: 10. Germline CDR1 reads LNHDA; CDR2 reads SQIVND (reference sequence). For the CDR3, the DNA is TGTGCCAGTAGTCCCTTGACAGGGATGAGCTCCTATAATTCACCCCTCCACTTT. It specifies CASSPLTGMSSYNSPLHF.

The gene calls are TRBV7-3 and TRBJ1-2; D call uncertain. Germline CDR1 and CDR2: SGHTA and FQGTGA. The CDR3 has 14 amino acids. V was clipped by 2 bases and J by 3 bases, with 10 bases between them. As DNA, the CDR3 is TGTGCCAGCAGCTTACGTTCAGACGACTATGGCTACACCTTC. This gives the protein CASSLRSDDYGYTF.

This chain joins TRBV6-5 and TRBJ2-3; the D gene is possibly TRBD2 (5 bases). V was shortened by 2 bases and J by 2 bases, with 11 bases between the two germline ends. Germline V lookup: CDR1 MNHEY, CDR2 SVGAGI. The CDR3 runs 15 residues. CDR3 sequence: CASSYRGDDTDTQYF. CDR3 DNA sequence: TGTGCCAGCAGTTACCGGGGTGATGACACAGATACGCAGTATTTT.

The chain couples TRBV6-4 to TRBJ1-1; 7 bases agree with TRBD1. After removal of 6 bases from V and 1 base from J, the junction contained 2 bases not matched to a gene. This CDR3 comprises 13 residues. Germline-derived CDR1 and CDR2 are MRHNA and SNTAGT. The CDR3 here is CASRRTGNTEAFF. CDR3 nucleotide sequence: TGTGCCAGCAGGCGGACAGGGAACACTGAAGCTTTCTTT.